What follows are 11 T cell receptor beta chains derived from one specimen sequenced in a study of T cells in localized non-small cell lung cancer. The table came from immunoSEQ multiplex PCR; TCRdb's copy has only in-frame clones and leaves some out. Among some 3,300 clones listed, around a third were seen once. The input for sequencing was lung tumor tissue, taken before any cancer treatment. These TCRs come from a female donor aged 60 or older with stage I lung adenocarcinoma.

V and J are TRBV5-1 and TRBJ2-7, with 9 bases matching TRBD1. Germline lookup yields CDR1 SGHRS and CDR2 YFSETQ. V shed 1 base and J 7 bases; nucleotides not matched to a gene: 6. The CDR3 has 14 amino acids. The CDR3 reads CASSLPDRGWEQYF. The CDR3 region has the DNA TGCGCCAGCAGCTTGCCCGACAGGGGGTGGGAGCAGTACTTC. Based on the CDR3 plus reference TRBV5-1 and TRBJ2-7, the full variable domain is KAGVTQTPRYLIKTRGQQVTLSCSPISGHRSVSWYQQTPGQGLQFLFEYFSETQRNKGNFPGRFSGRQFSNSRSEMNVSTLELGDSALYLCASSLPDRGWEQYFGPGTRLTVT.

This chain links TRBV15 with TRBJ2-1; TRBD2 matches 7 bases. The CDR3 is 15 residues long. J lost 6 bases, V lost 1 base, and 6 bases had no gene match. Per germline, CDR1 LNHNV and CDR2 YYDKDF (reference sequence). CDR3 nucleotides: TGTGCCACCAGCAGAGTAGGGTGGGGGGGCAATGAGCAGTTCTTC. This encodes CATSRVGWGGNEQFF. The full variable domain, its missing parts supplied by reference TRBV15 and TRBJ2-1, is DAMVIQNPRYQVTQFGKPVTLSCSQTLNHNVMYWYQQKSSQAPKLLFHYYDKDFNNEADTPDNFQSRRPNTSFCFLDIRSPGLGDTAMYLCATSRVGWGGNEQFFGPGTRLTVL.

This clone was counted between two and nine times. The CDR3 reads CASSLYGGGERDTQYF. In DNA form, the CDR3 reads TGTGCCAGCAGCTTGTATGGCGGGGGGGAACGAGATACGCAGTATTTT. The V gene is TRBV11-3, the J gene TRBJ2-3; the match to TRBD2 covers 9 bases. CDR1 is SGHNT, CDR2 YENEEA, per germline. V gave up 3 bases and J gave up 5 bases; unmatched junction bases: 9. The length of the CDR3 is 16 residues.

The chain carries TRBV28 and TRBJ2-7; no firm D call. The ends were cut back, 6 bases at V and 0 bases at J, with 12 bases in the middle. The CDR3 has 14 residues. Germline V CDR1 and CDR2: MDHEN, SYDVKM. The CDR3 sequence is CASSDFQRSYEQYF. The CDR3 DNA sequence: TGTGCCAGCAGCGATTTCCAGCGCTCCTACGAGCAGTACTTC. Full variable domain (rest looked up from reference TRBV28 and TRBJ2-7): DVKVTQSSRYLVKRTGEKVFLECVQDMDHENMFWYRQDPGLGLRLIYFSYDVKMKEKGDIPEGYSVSREKKERFSLILESASTNQTSMYLCASSDFQRSYEQYFGPGTRLTVT.

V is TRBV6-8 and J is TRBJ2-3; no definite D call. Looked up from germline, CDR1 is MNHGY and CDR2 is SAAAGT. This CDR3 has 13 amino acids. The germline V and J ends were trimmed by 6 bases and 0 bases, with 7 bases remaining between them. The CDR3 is CASRLRSTDTQYF. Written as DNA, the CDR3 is TGTGCCAGCAGATTACGGAGCACAGATACGCAGTATTTT.

This CDR3 reads CASSQGQQKQETQYF. CDR3 in DNA: TGTGCCAGCAGCCAAGGGCAGCAAAAGCAAGAGACCCAGTACTTC. The chain carries TRBV14 and TRBJ2-5; D not resolved. This CDR3 is built from 15 residues. V shed 1 base and J shed 2 bases, with 11 bases lying between them. The V gene's germline CDR1 is SGHDN and CDR2 FVKESK.

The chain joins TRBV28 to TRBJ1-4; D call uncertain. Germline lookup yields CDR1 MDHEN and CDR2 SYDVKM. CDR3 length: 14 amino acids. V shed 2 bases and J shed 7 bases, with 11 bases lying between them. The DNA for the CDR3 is TGTGCCAGCAGTTTAGTGCGGGTTAGTGAAAAACTGTTTTTT. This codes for CASSLVRVSEKLFF.

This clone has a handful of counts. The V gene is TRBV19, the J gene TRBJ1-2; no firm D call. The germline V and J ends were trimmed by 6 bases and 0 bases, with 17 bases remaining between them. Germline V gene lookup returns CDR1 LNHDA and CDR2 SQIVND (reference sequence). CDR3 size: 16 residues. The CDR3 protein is CASREEIGSPNYGYTF. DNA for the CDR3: TGTGCCAGTAGGGAGGAAATCGGAAGTCCTAACTATGGCTACACCTTC.

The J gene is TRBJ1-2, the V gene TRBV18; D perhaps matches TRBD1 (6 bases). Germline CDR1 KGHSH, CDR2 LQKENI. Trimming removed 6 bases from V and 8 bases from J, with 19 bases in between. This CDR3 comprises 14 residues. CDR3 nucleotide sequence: TGTGCCAGCTCGCCAACAGGGCCCGGGGACGGCTACACCTTC. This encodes CASSPTGPGDGYTF.

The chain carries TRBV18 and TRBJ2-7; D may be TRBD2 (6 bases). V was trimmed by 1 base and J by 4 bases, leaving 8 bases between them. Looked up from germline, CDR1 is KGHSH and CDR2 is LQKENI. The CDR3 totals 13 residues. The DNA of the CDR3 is TGTGCCAGCTCACCACAGGAGGGGTACGAGCAGTACTTC. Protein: CASSPQEGYEQYF.

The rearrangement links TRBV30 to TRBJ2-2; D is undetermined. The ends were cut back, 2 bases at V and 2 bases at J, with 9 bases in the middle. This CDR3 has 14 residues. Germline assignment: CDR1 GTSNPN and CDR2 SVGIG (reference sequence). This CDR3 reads CAWSSMSNTGELFF. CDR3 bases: TGTGCCTGGAGTTCTATGAGTAACACCGGGGAGCTGTTTTTT. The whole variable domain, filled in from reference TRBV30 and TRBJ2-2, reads SQTIHQWPATLVQPVGSPLSLECTVEGTSNPNLYWYRQAAGRGLQLLFYSVGIGQISSEVPQNLSASRPQDRQFILSSKKLLLSDSGFYLCAWSSMSNTGELFFGEGSRLTVL.